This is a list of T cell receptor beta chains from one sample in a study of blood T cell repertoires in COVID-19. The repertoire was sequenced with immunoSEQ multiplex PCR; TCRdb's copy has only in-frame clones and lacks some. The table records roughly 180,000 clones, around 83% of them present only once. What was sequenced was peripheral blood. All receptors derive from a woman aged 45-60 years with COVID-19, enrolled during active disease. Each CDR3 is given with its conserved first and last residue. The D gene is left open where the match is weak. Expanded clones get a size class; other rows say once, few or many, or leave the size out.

CDR3 DNA: TGTGCCAGCTTACAGGGCCGAGGGACTGAAGCTTTCTTT
CDR3 protein: CASLQGRGTEAFF
J gene: TRBJ1-1
D gene: -
clone size: -
V gene: TRBV18

CDR3 DNA: TGTGCCAGCAGCTTGGCCTTTGGGCCCACAGATACGCAGTATTTT
CDR3 protein: CASSLAFGPTDTQYF
J gene: TRBJ2-3
D gene: -
clone size: -
V gene: TRBV5-4

CDR3 DNA: TGTGCCAGCAGTTTGACAGGGGGTTACAATCAGCCCCAGCATTTT
CDR3 protein: CASSLTGGYNQPQHF
J gene: TRBJ1-5
D gene: TRBD1
clone size: -
V gene: TRBV5-5

CDR3 DNA: TGTGCCAGCAGCTCACAGGGGGCCTCGGGTCAGCCCCAGCATTTT
CDR3 protein: CASSSQGASGQPQHF
J gene: TRBJ1-5
D gene: TRBD1
clone size: -
V gene: TRBV9

CDR3 DNA: TGTGCCAGCAGTACCGGGGGAACTCCCTACGAGCAGTACTTC
CDR3 protein: CASSTGGTPYEQYF
J gene: TRBJ2-7
D gene: -
clone size: -
V gene: TRBV9

CDR3 DNA: TGTGCCTGGAGTCCCCTGAGGGCCGGGGAGCTGTTTTTT
CDR3 protein: CAWSPLRAGELFF
J gene: TRBJ2-2
D gene: -
clone size: once
V gene: TRBV30

CDR3 DNA: TGTGCCAGCAGCCTACAGGGGTTCAATTCACCCCTCCACTTT
CDR3 protein: CASSLQGFNSPLHF
J gene: TRBJ1-6
D gene: TRBD1
clone size: -
V gene: TRBV5-6

CDR3 DNA: TGTGCCAGCAGTTCCTTCTCAACGGGCACAGATACGCAGTATTTT
CDR3 protein: CASSSFSTGTDTQYF
J gene: TRBJ2-3
D gene: -
clone size: -
V gene: TRBV6-2/TRBV6-3

CDR3 DNA: TGTGCCAGTAGTATAGGGACAGCGATTTCCCTCCACTTT
CDR3 protein: CASSIGTAISLHF
J gene: TRBJ1-6
D gene: -
clone size: -
V gene: TRBV19

CDR3 DNA: TGTGCCATCAGTGAGTCGGACATTCAGCCCCAGCATTTT
CDR3 protein: CAISESDIQPQHF
J gene: TRBJ1-5
D gene: -
clone size: -
V gene: TRBV10-3

CDR3 DNA: TGTGCCAGCAGCCTCACCGGGACAGGGGGATCAGGGGAGCAGTTCTTC
CDR3 protein: CASSLTGTGGSGEQFF
J gene: TRBJ2-1
D gene: TRBD1
clone size: -
V gene: TRBV9

CDR3 DNA: TGCGCCAGCAGCTTGGTAGGGGCCTCCTCTGGAAACACCATATATTTT
CDR3 protein: CASSLVGASSGNTIYF
J gene: TRBJ1-3
D gene: -
clone size: -
V gene: TRBV5-1

CDR3 DNA: TGTGCCAGTAGCCTTGACAGGGACTTCAATCAGCCCCAGCATTTT
CDR3 protein: CASSLDRDFNQPQHF
J gene: TRBJ1-5
D gene: TRBD1
clone size: -
V gene: TRBV19

CDR3 DNA: TGTGCCAGCAGCCCGGGACTAGCGGGGGGACCCGGGAATGAGCAGTTCTTC
CDR3 protein: CASSPGLAGGPGNEQFF
J gene: TRBJ2-1
D gene: TRBD2
clone size: -
V gene: TRBV9

CDR3 DNA: TGTGCCAGCAGTGTGGCGGGGTCTACCTACGAGCAGTACTTC
CDR3 protein: CASSVAGSTYEQYF
J gene: TRBJ2-7
D gene: -
clone size: -
V gene: TRBV2

CDR3 DNA: TGCGCCAGCAGCTTGGAGTGGGGCCCGAACACTGAAGCTTTCTTT
CDR3 protein: CASSLEWGPNTEAFF
J gene: TRBJ1-1
D gene: -
clone size: -
V gene: TRBV5-1

CDR3 DNA: TGTGCCAGTAGTATACGGGGGGGCCCCGACACCGGGGAGCTGTTTTTT
CDR3 protein: CASSIRGGPDTGELFF
J gene: TRBJ2-2
D gene: TRBD2
clone size: -
V gene: TRBV19

CDR3 DNA: TGCGCCAGCAGCTTAGACAGGTCTACCGGGGAGCTGTTTTTT
CDR3 protein: CASSLDRSTGELFF
J gene: TRBJ2-2
D gene: -
clone size: -
V gene: TRBV5-1

CDR3 DNA: TGTGCCAGTTCTCATAGCTCCTACGAGCAGTACTTC
CDR3 protein: CASSHSSYEQYF
J gene: TRBJ2-7
D gene: -
clone size: -
V gene: TRBV3-1/TRBV3-2

CDR3 DNA: TGTGCCAGCACTGATTTGGTAGGGCGGGGGGACAACAATGAGCAGTTCTTC
CDR3 protein: CASTDLVGRGDNNEQFF
J gene: TRBJ2-1
D gene: TRBD2
clone size: -
V gene: TRBV27

CDR3 DNA: TGTGCCAGCAGCTTAGTCGGCGGGGGCGATTTTGCACAGCCCCAGCATTTT
CDR3 protein: CASSLVGGGDFAQPQHF
J gene: TRBJ1-5
D gene: -
clone size: -
V gene: TRBV7-8

CDR3 DNA: TGTGCCAGCTCAAAAGGGAGAGTGGACACCGGGGAGCTGTTTTTT
CDR3 protein: CASSKGRVDTGELFF
J gene: TRBJ2-2
D gene: -
clone size: few
V gene: TRBV18

CDR3 DNA: TGTGCCAGCAGCGCCGGAGACCAAGAGACCCAGTACTTC
CDR3 protein: CASSAGDQETQYF
J gene: TRBJ2-5
D gene: -
clone size: -
V gene: TRBV7-9

CDR3 DNA: TGTGCCTGGAGTGTAGGGGTGGGACAGCAAGAGACCCAGTACTTC
CDR3 protein: CAWSVGVGQQETQYF
J gene: TRBJ2-5
D gene: TRBD1
clone size: -
V gene: TRBV30

CDR3 DNA: TGTGCCAGCAGCTTAGACGGGGTTCAGCCCCAGCATTTT
CDR3 protein: CASSLDGVQPQHF
J gene: TRBJ1-5
D gene: -
clone size: -
V gene: TRBV7-2

CDR3 DNA: TGTGCCATCGACCCGACAGGTGCGGATCAGCCCCAGCATTTT
CDR3 protein: CAIDPTGADQPQHF
J gene: TRBJ1-5
D gene: -
clone size: -
V gene: TRBV10-3

CDR3 DNA: TGCGCCAGCAGCCCTGAACCCGGGACAGGGGGCGGCTACACCTTC
CDR3 protein: CASSPEPGTGGGYTF
J gene: TRBJ1-2
D gene: TRBD1
clone size: -
V gene: TRBV5-1

CDR3 DNA: TGTGCCAGCAGCAAACAGGATAACACTGAAGCTTTCTTT
CDR3 protein: CASSKQDNTEAFF
J gene: TRBJ1-1
D gene: -
clone size: -
V gene: TRBV2

CDR3 DNA: TGCGCCAGCAGCTTGCATGTTGGGGGCCCTGGGACCTATGAGCAGTTCTTC
CDR3 protein: CASSLHVGGPGTYEQFF
J gene: TRBJ2-1
D gene: -
clone size: -
V gene: TRBV5-1

CDR3 DNA: TGTGCCAGCACAGGGGGCTACGAGCAGTACTTC
CDR3 protein: CASTGGYEQYF
J gene: TRBJ2-7
D gene: TRBD1
clone size: -
V gene: TRBV6-6

CDR3 DNA: TGTGCCAGTAGCGGGGGGGCTTCGCGGGAGACCCAGTACTTC
CDR3 protein: CASSGGASRETQYF
J gene: TRBJ2-5
D gene: TRBD2
clone size: -
V gene: TRBV6-5

CDR3 DNA: TGTGCCAGCAGTTACGGACAGAACACTGAAGCTTTCTTT
CDR3 protein: CASSYGQNTEAFF
J gene: TRBJ1-1
D gene: -
clone size: -
V gene: TRBV6-5

CDR3 DNA: TGTGCCAGCAGCGTAGGGTCTAGTACCACAGATACGCAGTATTTT
CDR3 protein: CASSVGSSTTDTQYF
J gene: TRBJ2-3
D gene: -
clone size: -
V gene: TRBV9

CDR3 DNA: TGTGCCAGCAGCTTGGCTCTGCGGGGGCTTCCTCACGGGGAGCTGTTTTTT
CDR3 protein: CASSLALRGLPHGELFF
J gene: TRBJ2-2
D gene: -
clone size: -
V gene: TRBV5-6

CDR3 DNA: TGTGCCAGCAGCCCCCGCGGACAGGGGTTCTACGAGCAGTACTTC
CDR3 protein: CASSPRGQGFYEQYF
J gene: TRBJ2-7
D gene: TRBD1
clone size: -
V gene: TRBV7-2

CDR3 DNA: TGCGCCAGCAGCCCAGGACACCGGTCAGATACGCAGTATTTT
CDR3 protein: CASSPGHRSDTQYF
J gene: TRBJ2-3
D gene: -
clone size: -
V gene: TRBV4-1

CDR3 DNA: TGTGCCAGCAGTGACATGAGCATGAACACTGAAGCTTTCTTT
CDR3 protein: CASSDMSMNTEAFF
J gene: TRBJ1-1
D gene: -
clone size: -
V gene: TRBV2

CDR3 DNA: TGTGCCAGCAGGTCGGGCCAGGGTGAGGAGCAGTACTTC
CDR3 protein: CASRSGQGEEQYF
J gene: TRBJ2-7
D gene: -
clone size: few
V gene: TRBV2

CDR3 DNA: TGTGCCAGCAGTCAGAGACAGGGGAACGAGCAGTACTTC
CDR3 protein: CASSQRQGNEQYF
J gene: TRBJ2-7
D gene: TRBD1
clone size: -
V gene: TRBV12-3/TRBV12-4

CDR3 DNA: TGTGCCACCAGCATAGAGAGTCAGGCCAGGGATGAGCAGTTCTTC
CDR3 protein: CATSIESQARDEQFF
J gene: TRBJ2-1
D gene: -
clone size: -
V gene: TRBV15

CDR3 DNA: TGTGCCAGCAGCTTGGGTCCAGCGGGGGTCGAGCAGTTCTTC
CDR3 protein: CASSLGPAGVEQFF
J gene: TRBJ2-1
D gene: TRBD2
clone size: -
V gene: TRBV5-8

CDR3 DNA: TGTGCCAGCAGTTGGCTGGGAGGGGATTCACCCCTCCACTTT
CDR3 protein: CASSWLGGDSPLHF
J gene: TRBJ1-6
D gene: -
clone size: -
V gene: TRBV6-2/TRBV6-3

CDR3 DNA: TGTGCCACCATCAGGGGCCCGCCCTACGAGCAGTACTTC
CDR3 protein: CATIRGPPYEQYF
J gene: TRBJ2-7
D gene: -
clone size: -
V gene: TRBV6-5

CDR3 DNA: TGTGCCTGGAGTCTTTCAGGGTACAATGAGCAGTTCTTC
CDR3 protein: CAWSLSGYNEQFF
J gene: TRBJ2-1
D gene: -
clone size: -
V gene: TRBV30

CDR3 DNA: TGTGCCATCAGGACCCGGGACAGGCTTTACGAGCAGTACTTC
CDR3 protein: CAIRTRDRLYEQYF
J gene: TRBJ2-7
D gene: TRBD1
clone size: -
V gene: TRBV10-3

CDR3 DNA: TGTGCCAGCTCACGTGACAGTTACAATGAGCAGTTCTTC
CDR3 protein: CASSRDSYNEQFF
J gene: TRBJ2-1
D gene: -
clone size: -
V gene: TRBV18

CDR3 DNA: TGTGCCAGCAGCTTTCGTGGGCGAGGCTACACCTTC
CDR3 protein: CASSFRGRGYTF
J gene: TRBJ1-2
D gene: -
clone size: -
V gene: TRBV5-4

CDR3 DNA: TGTGCCAGCAGTAGGACCTCGGGGGAGCAGTACTTC
CDR3 protein: CASSRTSGEQYF
J gene: TRBJ2-7
D gene: -
clone size: -
V gene: TRBV5-6

CDR3 DNA: TGTGCCAGCAGCTTAGGACTAGCGGGGGCCATGCAGCAGTACTTC
CDR3 protein: CASSLGLAGAMQQYF
J gene: TRBJ2-7
D gene: TRBD2
clone size: few
V gene: TRBV7-2

CDR3 DNA: TGTGCCAGCAGTTCGCGACAGGATAATTCACCCCTCCACTTT
CDR3 protein: CASSSRQDNSPLHF
J gene: TRBJ1-6
D gene: -
clone size: few
V gene: TRBV6-5

CDR3 DNA: TGCGCCAGCAGCTCGACACGGAATTCACCCCTCCACTTT
CDR3 protein: CASSSTRNSPLHF
J gene: TRBJ1-6
D gene: -
clone size: -
V gene: TRBV5-1

CDR3 DNA: TGTGCCAGTAAAGACTGGGACAGGGGTTTTTCACCCCTCCACTTT
CDR3 protein: CASKDWDRGFSPLHF
J gene: TRBJ1-6
D gene: TRBD1
clone size: -
V gene: TRBV19

CDR3 DNA: TGTGCCAGCAGCTTGGACAGGGACAGGCGGACCTACGAGCAGTACTTC
CDR3 protein: CASSLDRDRRTYEQYF
J gene: TRBJ2-7
D gene: TRBD1
clone size: once
V gene: TRBV5-4

CDR3 DNA: TGTGCCAGCAGTTTTAGCGGAGCAAACATTCAGTACTTC
CDR3 protein: CASSFSGANIQYF
J gene: TRBJ2-4
D gene: -
clone size: -
V gene: TRBV12-3/TRBV12-4

CDR3 DNA: TGTGCCAGCAGCTTCTTTGAGGATTCACCCCTCCACTTT
CDR3 protein: CASSFFEDSPLHF
J gene: TRBJ1-6
D gene: -
clone size: -
V gene: TRBV7-2

CDR3 DNA: TGTGCCAGCAGTCCTAGCGGGGGGCCGTCCTACGAGCAGTACTTC
CDR3 protein: CASSPSGGPSYEQYF
J gene: TRBJ2-7
D gene: TRBD2
clone size: -
V gene: TRBV2

CDR3 DNA: TGTGCCAGCAGCCCCTCTAGGGGGGGGGTACAAGAGACCCAGTACTTC
CDR3 protein: CASSPSRGGVQETQYF
J gene: TRBJ2-5
D gene: -
clone size: once
V gene: TRBV7-2

CDR3 DNA: TGTGCCAGCAGTAGATGGGGGCTAAATGAAAAACTGTTTTTT
CDR3 protein: CASSRWGLNEKLFF
J gene: TRBJ1-4
D gene: -
clone size: -
V gene: TRBV6-5

CDR3 DNA: TGTGCCAGCAGCCAAGTTGGGGGAAGTCGACTAGCGGTCCCCAAAGGAGGAACAGATACGCAGTATTTT
CDR3 protein: CASSQVGGSRLAVPKGGTDTQYF
J gene: TRBJ2-3
D gene: TRBD2
clone size: -
V gene: TRBV3-1/TRBV3-2